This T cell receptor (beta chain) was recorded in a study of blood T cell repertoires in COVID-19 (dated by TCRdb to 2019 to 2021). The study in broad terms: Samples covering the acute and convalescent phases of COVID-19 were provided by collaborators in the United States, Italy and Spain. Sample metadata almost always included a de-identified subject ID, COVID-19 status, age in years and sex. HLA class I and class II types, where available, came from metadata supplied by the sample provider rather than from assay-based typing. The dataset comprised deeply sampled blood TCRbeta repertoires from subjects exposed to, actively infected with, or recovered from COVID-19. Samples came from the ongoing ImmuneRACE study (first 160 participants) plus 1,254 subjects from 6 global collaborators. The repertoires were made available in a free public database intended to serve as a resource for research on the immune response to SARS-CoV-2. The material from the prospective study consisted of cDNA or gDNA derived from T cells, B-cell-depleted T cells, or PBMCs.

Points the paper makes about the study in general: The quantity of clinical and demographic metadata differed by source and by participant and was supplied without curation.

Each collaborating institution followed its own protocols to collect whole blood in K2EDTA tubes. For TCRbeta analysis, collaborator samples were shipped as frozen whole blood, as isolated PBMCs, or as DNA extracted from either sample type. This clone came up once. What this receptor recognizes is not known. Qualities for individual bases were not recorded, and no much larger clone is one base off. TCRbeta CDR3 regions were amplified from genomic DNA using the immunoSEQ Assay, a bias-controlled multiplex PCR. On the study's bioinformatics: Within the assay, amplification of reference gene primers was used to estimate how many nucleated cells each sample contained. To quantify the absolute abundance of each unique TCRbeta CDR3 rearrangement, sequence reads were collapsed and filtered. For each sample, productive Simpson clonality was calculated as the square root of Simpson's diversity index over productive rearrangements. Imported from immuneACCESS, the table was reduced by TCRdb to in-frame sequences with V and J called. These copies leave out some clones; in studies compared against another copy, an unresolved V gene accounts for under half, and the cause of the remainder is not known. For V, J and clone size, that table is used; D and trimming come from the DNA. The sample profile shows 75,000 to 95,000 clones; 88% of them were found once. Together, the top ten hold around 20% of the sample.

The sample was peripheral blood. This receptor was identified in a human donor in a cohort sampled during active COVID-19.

Here the CDR3 is given as CASSKRHGYGYTF. The DNA sequence follows: TGTGCCAGCAGCAAGCGACATGGCTATGGCTACACCTTC. The chain is assembled from TRBV21-1 and TRBJ1-2; the table calls TRBD1, which could not be checked here. TRBV21-1 is noted as a pseudogene. The CDR3, cysteine through phenylalanine, is 13 amino acids long. Here the CDR3 DNA is all that survives: 39 bases in frame from base 1.